Shown below are 8 T cell receptor beta chains from a single sample sequenced in a study of CD8 T cells in ankylosing spondylitis. TCRdb called the 5' RACE reads again in MiXCR, with one record for every CDR3 protein. In the table there are some 70,000 distinct CDR3 sequences, about 5.7% of which are singletons. Sequenced: blood, either unsorted or a sorted T cell fraction (not recorded which). These receptors originate from a male donor with ankylosing spondylitis or in good health (not recorded which).

This clonotype has a count of ten or more. The rearrangement links TRBV15 to TRBJ1-2, with TRBD1 matching 9 bases. Germline lookup yields CDR1 LNHNV and CDR2 YYDKDF (reference sequence). After removal of 3 bases from V and 3 bases from J, the junction contained 11 bases not matched to a gene. This CDR3 has 17 residues. The chain's CDR3 is CATSSVLGQGEDYGYTF. CDR3 coding DNA: TGTGCCACCAGCAGCGTATTGGGACAGGGTGAGGACTATGGCTACACCTTC.

This clonotype was observed at least ten times. The chain combines TRBV20-1 with TRBJ1-1, with TRBD1 matching 7 bases. Per the germline V gene, CDR1 is DFQATT and CDR2 is SNEGSKA (reference sequence). The CDR3 consists of 13 residues. V lost 1 base, J lost 3 bases, and 2 bases stayed unmatched. The CDR3 region is CSARGTGDTEAFF. The CDR3 DNA is TGCAGTGCTAGAGGTACAGGGGACACTGAAGCTTTCTTT.

This chain joins TRBV12-5 and TRBJ2-3; D is undetermined. The CDR3 spans 11 residues. Germline CDR1 LGHNT, CDR2 FRNRAP. V was cut by 1 base and J by 9 bases, with 5 bases left in between. This CDR3 reads CASGLAGTQYF. The DNA of the CDR3 is TGTGCTAGTGGTTTGGCAGGAACGCAGTATTTT.

This clonotype showed up many times. This chain connects TRBV20-1 to TRBJ1-1, with D perhaps TRBD1 (6 bases). Germline CDR1 DFQATT, CDR2 SNEGSKA (reference sequence). CDR3 length equals 15 residues. Trimming left V 1 base short and J 4 bases short, with 16 bases between. This CDR3 is CSARAPGGWSTEAFF. CDR3 DNA: TGCAGTGCTAGAGCGCCGGGGGGCTGGAGCACTGAAGCTTTCTTT.

This clonotype has a count of ten or more. This sequence joins TRBV7-9 and TRBJ2-4; the match to TRBD1 covers 7 bases. This CDR3 spans 15 amino acids. Germline lookup yields CDR1 SEHNR and CDR2 FQNEAQ (reference sequence). V trimming: 5 bases; J trimming: 7 bases; junction bases outside the gene matches: 11. The CDR3: CASSQGEQVVNIQYF. The CDR3 coding sequence is TGTGCCAGCAGCCAGGGGGAGCAGGTAGTCAACATTCAGTACTTC.

This clonotype has at least ten counts. The chain has TRBV5-1 and TRBJ2-1; 7 bases match TRBD2. The V segment lost 0 bases and the J segment 0 bases; nucleotides outside the gene matches: 3. Germline V CDR1 and CDR2: SGHRS, YFSETQ. The CDR3 totals 16 residues. The CDR3, as DNA: TGCGCCAGCAGCTTGGCCGGGGGGAGCTCCTACAATGAGCAGTTCTTC. Translated, it gives CASSLAGGSSYNEQFF.

This clonotype was counted many times. This rearrangement joins TRBV27 to TRBJ1-2; TRBD1 matches 12 bases. V gave up 9 bases and J gave up 5 bases; unmatched junction bases: 10. Germline V gene data show CDR1 as MNHEY and CDR2 as SMNVEV (reference sequence). CDR3 length equals 15 residues. The CDR3 nucleotides are TGTGCCAGGGGACAGGGGGCCGTTCCCTCGTATGGCTACACCTTC. Translation: CARGQGAVPSYGYTF.

This clonotype has at least ten counts. This sequence joins TRBV28 and TRBJ2-7; tentative D call: TRBD2 (6 bases). V was clipped by 2 bases and J by 3 bases, with 17 bases between them. CDR1 and CDR2 (germline): MDHEN, SYDVKM. The CDR3 spans 16 residues. CDR3: CASSLGSGASFYEQYF. Here the CDR3 DNA reads TGTGCCAGCAGTTTAGGGTCGGGAGCCTCTTTCTACGAGCAGTACTTC.